The clone carrying this TCR beta chain was seen a handful of times. Its antigen is undetermined. The CDR3 covers 12 residues. Germline loops: CDR1 SEHNR, CDR2 FQNEAQ (reference sequence). Trimming stripped 1 base from V and 7 bases from J, with 7 bases between. This sample stems from a study of STAT5B mutations in CD4+ large granular lymphocyte leukemia. As for the study in general: CD8+ depletion followed by anti-CD4 microbead selection was applied to cryopreserved cells. Overall study results and limits: 8/27 top patient clones versus 2/35 control clones were TRBV06-family.

CD4+ T-LGLL patients came from Padova, Helsinki and Shinshu hematology units. Bead-separated CD4+, CD4+CD8+, CD57+ or CD56+ fractions, or PBMC, were used. Measured with immunoSEQ multiplex PCR; TCRdb has only the in-frame clones, and not every one. The sample includes under 3,500 clones, around 74% of them seen just once. What was sequenced was PBMCs. The chain carries TRBV7-9 and TRBJ1-1, with D unresolved. This TCR was sampled from a woman in her 70s with CD4+ T-cell large granular lymphocyte leukemia. Written as DNA, the CDR3 is TGTGCCAGCAGCTTAGAAGTGGGTGAAGCTTTCTTT. It specifies CASSLEVGEAFF.